These T cell receptor beta chains were read from a single sample in a study of T cell responses to AZD1222 COVID-19 vaccine. Method: immunoSEQ multiplex PCR; TCRdb's copy keeps in-frame clones and lacks some. Of 120,000 or so clones in the sample, 90% were seen once. The starting material was peripheral blood, obtained on day 0 of AZD1222 vaccination. These receptors were collected from an adult in good health. Each CDR3 is given without its conserved first and last residue. Fields, in order: V gene, J gene, D gene, CDR3 protein. A D gene is named only where the DNA matches it firmly.

V: TRBV29-1; J: TRBJ1-3; D: TRBD1; CDR3: SAGTGGDTIY
V: TRBV7-9; J: TRBJ2-5; D: -; CDR3: ASSSERGETQY
V: TRBV28; J: TRBJ2-3; D: -; CDR3: ASSSAQGSGDTQY
V: TRBV29-1; J: TRBJ1-1; D: TRBD1; CDR3: SVSDRGTEAF
V: TRBV6-5; J: TRBJ1-4; D: -; CDR3: ASSRDTVEKLF
V: TRBV11-2; J: TRBJ2-2; D: TRBD2; CDR3: ASSSSGTSPGELF
V: TRBV10-2; J: TRBJ2-7; D: TRBD1; CDR3: ASRQGAGEQY
V: TRBV5-4; J: TRBJ1-1; D: TRBD1; CDR3: ASSLPQGAGGAEAF
V: TRBV19; J: TRBJ2-7; D: -; CDR3: ASSARHSSYEQY
V: TRBV7-9; J: TRBJ1-1; D: -; CDR3: ASSLPGSYTEAF
V: TRBV7-7; J: TRBJ2-3; D: -; CDR3: ASSAGHTDTQY
V: TRBV27; J: TRBJ1-6; D: -; CDR3: ASSSRGSGPQPLH
V: TRBV4-3; J: TRBJ2-7; D: -; CDR3: ARGRWYYEQY
V: TRBV11-2; J: TRBJ1-2; D: TRBD1; CDR3: ASSFDRDYGYT
V: TRBV27; J: TRBJ1-6; D: -; CDR3: ASSFTAYNSPLH
V: TRBV7-6; J: TRBJ1-5; D: TRBD1; CDR3: ASSRRQGRDQPQH
V: TRBV5-6; J: TRBJ2-7; D: -; CDR3: ASSLAGRAAYEQY
V: TRBV28; J: TRBJ2-3; D: TRBD1; CDR3: ASSSFRTGVTTDTQY
V: TRBV28; J: TRBJ1-3; D: -; CDR3: ASSLLGNTIY
V: TRBV6-5; J: TRBJ1-1; D: -; CDR3: ASSFDRRAGEAF
V: TRBV28; J: TRBJ2-1; D: -; CDR3: ASSLSLPGRGSF
V: TRBV9; J: TRBJ2-7; D: TRBD2; CDR3: ASSVGLADDYEQY
V: TRBV27; J: TRBJ2-1; D: -; CDR3: ASTPASSGSRRVYNEQF
V: TRBV2; J: TRBJ1-5; D: -; CDR3: ASSVSTGQPQH
V: TRBV5-1; J: TRBJ1-1; D: -; CDR3: ASSLSKNTEAF
V: TRBV5-1; J: TRBJ1-3; D: -; CDR3: ASSDGRSGNTIY
V: TRBV11-2; J: TRBJ1-1; D: -; CDR3: ASSLDTDGEAF
V: TRBV11-2; J: TRBJ1-2; D: -; CDR3: ASSLPSSGYGYT
V: TRBV5-1; J: TRBJ2-5; D: TRBD2; CDR3: ASSLTSGIETQY
V: TRBV6-2/TRBV6-3; J: TRBJ2-7; D: -; CDR3: ASSYASDYEQY
V: TRBV6-5; J: TRBJ2-3; D: -; CDR3: ASRWPDTDTQY
V: TRBV6-1; J: TRBJ1-1; D: -; CDR3: ASSESRIGTEAF
V: TRBV5-1; J: TRBJ1-3; D: TRBD1; CDR3: ASSLTGGTSGNTIY